What follows is one T cell receptor (beta chain) and its context. Produced via immunoSEQ multiplex PCR; TCRdb's table is partial and in-frame only. The table has about 76,000 clones, roughly 91% seen once; the top ten hold 0.2% to 0.25%. The source of the sample is a study of technical replicates of blood from several donors. Germline lookup yields CDR1 SGHRS and CDR2 YFSETQ. This CDR3 region has 14 residues. V lost 0 bases and J lost 4, with 8 bases in between. This clonotype was sampled from a human donor in good health. J is TRBJ1-5 and V is TRBV5-1, with D hard to call. Specimen: T cells isolated from PBMCs. In DNA, the CDR3 is TGCGCCAGCAGCTTGGACAGCGGAAATCAGCCCCAGCATTTT. It translates to CASSLDSGNQPQHF.